This TCR beta chain appears in the sequencing data of a study of blood T cell repertoires in COVID-19. Study as a whole: Some COVID-19 samples were acute and others convalescent; all came from the United States, Italy and Spain. Sample material is recorded as cDNA or gDNA derived from T cells, B-cell-depleted T cells, or PBMCs.

Original processing notes: The authors estimated nucleated cell counts from reference gene primer amplification. Some clones are missing from TCRdb's copy, which holds only in-frame ones; the method was immunoSEQ multiplex PCR. The DNA gave D and trimming, while V, J and clone size come from that table. The sample lists 140,000 to 150,000 clones, 65% to 85% occurring once. V lost 5 bases, J lost 2 bases, and 16 bases stayed unmatched. Germline V gene sequence: CDR1 MDHEN, CDR2 SYDVKM. The CDR3 contains 19 residues. This sequence originates from a woman aged 55-69 years with acute or convalescent COVID-19. Sequencing was done on a sample of peripheral blood. The rearrangement joins TRBV28 to TRBJ2-2; 8 nucleotides match TRBD2. The CDR3 DNA is TGTGCCAGCAGTCGCTCGGATAGCGGGATCTACGTTAACACCGGGGAGCTGTTTTTT. Protein product: CASSRSDSGIYVNTGELFF.